The count of the clone carrying this TCR beta chain is one. Its matching antigen is unknown. In terms of origin and age, donors were healthy Caucasian individuals from Russia aged 6 to 90. This sample stems from a study of blood T cells in healthy people across ages. Study findings and constraints: Age showed a roughly linear inverse relationship with TCR beta diversity per million T cells. Researchers said unsorted PBMCs prevented a conclusive naive versus antigen-experienced comparison.

Through a sample-barcoded 5' primer and a J-beta primer mix, a second PCR was run for about 6 to 11 cycles. Paired-end reads containing CDR3 totaled no fewer than 2.5 million for each sample. TCRdb fed the 5' RACE reads into MiXCR, producing one record per CDR3 protein. Of around 2 million distinct CDR3 sequences listed, approximately 40% are singletons. Germline CDR1 LNHNV, CDR2 YYDKDF (reference sequence). With 0 bases clipped from V and 7 bases from J, the junction kept 20 bases outside the gene matches. The CDR3 length is 19 residues. The chain carries TRBV15 and TRBJ1-1, with TRBD1 matching over 7 bases. This receptor was taken from a human donor in good health. The source material was blood. CDR3 loop: CATSRDKGVAIRGLDEAFF. The CDR3 coding sequence is TGTGCCACCAGCAGAGATAAGGGTGTAGCGATAAGGGGGCTGGATGAAGCTTTCTTT.